This TCR beta chain was captured in a study of cytomegalovirus exposure and HLA in healthy donors listed by TCRdb under 2017. Looking at the study overall: An earlier analysis of under 600 of the donors reported about 250 Gb of sequence data and about 100 million unique TCR beta sequences from 190 million or so T cells. An early release that covered roughly 600 HLA-typed donors contained approximately 290 gigabases of sequencing data and around 80 million unique TCR sequences. The genetic ancestry cluster associated with self-reported Caucasian donors included 70% to 85% of the 398 genotyped donors. The study aimed to test whether signatures of past pathogen exposure could be identified by cataloging public T cell receptors. The study used immunosequencing to profile the T cell repertoires of 666 subjects and linked those repertoires to cytomegalovirus serostatus. A separate validation cohort of approximately 130 different subjects was used in addition to the roughly 670-subject first cohort. High-throughput TCR immunosequencing, statistical association of individual TCRs with disease status, and machine learning were combined to predict cytomegalovirus infection status. To study patterns of TCR occurrence, a later analysis re-analyzed previously published TCR beta repertoires from around 660 donors and added high-resolution HLA genotyping. The later analysis used no new phenotypic data to find candidate immune exposures, relying instead on TCR beta sequences and their occurrence across donors. An earlier analysis of some 500 of the donors used high-throughput TCR beta sequencing to judge whether each TCR beta V gene segment behaved as functional or pseudogenic. Donor age, sex, ethnicity and CMV serostatus were compiled alongside the repertoire data. Genome-wide SNP genotypes for about three fifths of the roughly 670 donors were used in a later genetic analysis, which treated that subset as a discovery cohort. All discovery cohort repertoires had been generated using a single sequencing platform. Both class I and class II loci were covered by HLA typing, at four-digit resolution. The number of donors typed differed by locus, with roughly 629-640 for A, B, C, DRB1 and DQB1, roughly 550 for DQA1, 600 to 610 for DPA1, and around 460 for DPB1. Five DR-DQ haplotypes were handled as single units for association and clustering because linkage in the cohort was strong. On average, approximately 250,000 unique TCR beta nucleotide sequences were sequenced per donor among 350 to 400 genotyped donors of the cohort, with around 19% of those sequences being non-productive.

On this clone itself: Its antigen is not yet known. No much larger clone is present one base from it, and per-base qualities are unavailable.

Study-level results and caveats: A further reported finding was that TCR beta sequences accurately predicted the HLA-A and HLA-B alleles for most subjects in the first cohort. Specific HLA alleles were associated with roughly 16,000 TCR beta sequences at a false discovery rate of 0.05 in a later analysis. In a later analysis, TCR association rates were found to vary across HLA loci, with the most associated TCRs seen for DRB1 alleles and the fewest for HLA-C alleles. In a later analysis, HLA-associated TCR beta chains showed more clonal expansion and lower generation probabilities than non-associated chains that were equally common. The presence/absence analyses assumed that sequencing depth was roughly uniform across donors, and that assumption may not be true. A cluster of highly shared sequence variants was judged likely to represent a technical artifact of the sequencing pipeline. Some IMGT-functional V segments, including TRBV6-2 and TRBV6-3, could not be distinguished by the 87-base-pair reads and were therefore excluded. For the cohort, immune exposure information was limited to CMV serostatus. Correlated functional status among segregating V segments might reflect linkage disequilibrium, but an unknown experimental factor could not be ruled out. Strong co-occurrence of HLA alleles, especially DR and DQ, made assigning TCR associations to individual alleles difficult. Only TCR beta chains were sequenced in this cohort, and the absence of alpha or paired-chain data limited detectable features. In vitro tests confirmed that a few of the cytomegalovirus-associated TCR beta chains recognize cytomegalovirus antigens. Because counts were too low, about 15 rarely observed V segments, including chromosome 9 orphons, were left out of the earlier analysis of roughly 600 of the donors. In a later analysis, several top co-occurrence clusters were reported to appear linked to parvovirus B19, influenza, CMV and Epstein-Barr virus. Broadly in line with IMGT annotations, most TCR beta V segments showed up in productive rearrangements about 87% or about 30% of the time in an earlier analysis of 450 to 600 of the donors. In a later analysis, most CMV-associated TCR beta chains were found to appear HLA-restricted, with HLA associations seemingly driven largely by CMV exposure. Most TCR sequences were seen in very few donors, while some public TCRs were found in many individuals. It was suggested by the authors that the approach could potentially be generalized to other disease states and immunological phenotypes. HLA typing was unavailable for some donors at each locus, so association tests used only the typed subset. In both the original and validation cohorts, the classifier was reported to diagnose cytomegalovirus status with high specificity and sensitivity. A later genetic analysis reported fewer N-insertions in productive TCRs among donors in an Asian-associated ancestry cluster than the approximately 670-donor mean. An association between a missense DCLRE1C variant and V-gene and J-gene trimming of TCR beta chains was found in a later genetic analysis and replicated in an independent cohort. In the study, approximately 160 TCR beta chains were listed as associated with cytomegalovirus.

The CDR3 contains 20 residues, cysteine and phenylalanine counted. Just CDR3 DNA is preserved here, 60 bases in frame from base 1. The library was built by means of the immunoSEQ multiplex PCR assay. A mixture of 60 forward primers for TCR Vbeta segments and 13 reverse primers for TCR Jbeta segments was used in the multiplex PCR. The CDR3 region of rearranged TCR beta genes was amplified from genomic DNA with a multiplex PCR assay. Amplified TCR beta libraries were sequenced as 87-base-pair reads on the Illumina HiSeq System. On the study's bioinformatics: A later analysis tallied some 79 million unique TCR beta chains across the approximately 670 repertoires, and some 10 million of those chains were shared by two or more donors. A nearest-neighbor algorithm error-corrected the raw reads and collapsed the reads into unique sequences, merging closely related sequences to remove PCR and sequencing errors. V, D and J gene segments were assigned by aligning CDR3 sequences to IMGT reference sequences. For a sequence to be retained, at least a six-nucleotide match to both a V gene segment and a J gene segment was required. A rearrangement was called productive if the CDR3 had no stop codons and remained in frame with V and J, and every other rearrangement was called non-productive. Following IMGT convention, CDR3 was defined as the stretch from the second conserved V-encoded cysteine up to the conserved J-encoded phenylalanine. The earlier analysis of about 560 of the donors excluded any sequence lacking an unambiguous match to a single V gene segment. In an earlier analysis of 500 to 750 of the donors, V segments were called functional above 56.7% productive rearrangements and were called segregating when the between-donor standard deviation exceeded 5%. A statistical classification framework was developed to diagnose cytomegalovirus status using the catalog of TCR beta chain sequences. In a later analysis, V and J genes were assigned by comparing TCR nucleotide sequences against IMGT/GENE-DB human TR gene sequences. A later analysis assigned CDR3 sequences and most-parsimonious VDJ recombination scenarios with the TCRdist pipeline. A later analysis defined each TCR beta chain by its CDR3 amino acid sequence plus V-gene family, and excluded reads lacking a unique V-gene family. A later analysis removed 450 to 600 highly shared, low-generation-probability nucleotide sequences to deal with suspected cross-contamination and a sequencing artifact. In a later analysis, a clonal expansion index for each public chain was calculated from normalized within-repertoire ranks of inferred template counts. Generation probabilities in a later analysis came from a VDJ recombination model fitted to out-of-frame rearrangements, and those results were checked against IGoR. In a later analysis, TCR-TCR, TCR-HLA and TCR-CMV co-occurrence was scored with hypergeometric tests, and a repertoire-size bias correction was applied to TCR pairs. To estimate false discovery rates, a later analysis permuted the HLA or CMV assignments 20 times. In a later analysis, co-occurring TCRs were grouped with DBSCAN, and TCRdist sequence similarity was added when clustering was performed within HLA-allele-positive subsets. Repertoires with fewer than 30,000 or more than 120,000 public chains, plus five repertoires with anomalous nucleotide sharing, were excluded from co-occurrence clustering. TCRdb carries this immuneACCESS record with in-frame sequences only. Its versions omit some clonotypes, under half of them owing to an unresolved V gene in the studies checked, with the rest unexplained. That table furnishes V, J and clone size, whereas the DNA furnished D and trimming. In all, the sample holds about 280,000 clones, and 70% to 90% of those were seen once. About 2% of the sample is taken by the ten largest.

The cohort comprised more than 550 healthy bone marrow donors. All cohort members were sampled while nominally healthy, although unrecorded immune exposures were likely present. The donor was CMV seronegative and was included in the group of a few hundred seronegative cohort members. A peripheral blood sample was collected from each donor, and TCR beta sequencing was performed on peripheral blood mononuclear cells. Genomic DNA was extracted from the blood cell samples with the Qiagen DNeasy Blood Extraction Kit. The V and J segments used are TRBV21-1 and TRBJ2-7; no check of the table's D call, TRBD1, against the DNA was made. TRBV21-1 is deemed a pseudogene. Sample: PBMCs. The receptor was isolated from a woman aged 18-30 years in good health and CMV-seronegative. The DNA is TGTGCCAGCAGCAAACCCAGCGCGGTCACCGGGACACTAACCCCCTACGAGCAGTACTTC. Its amino acids are CASSKPSAVTGTLTPYEQYF.